The clone carrying this T cell receptor (beta chain) was picked up a small number of times. Its antigen is not identified. Germline CDR1 reads MNHEY; CDR2 reads SVGAGI. V gave up 0 bases and J gave up 0 bases, with 14 bases separating them. The CDR3 extends over 18 amino acids. A constant-region primer served to make TCR beta cDNA from about 500 ng total RNA. ARM-PCR was slightly modified, and three nested multiplex PCR rounds with it gave rise to the TCR beta libraries. Researchers ran the first two PCR rounds for 9 to 10 cycles each with TRBV1-TRBV30 forward primers and a C-beta reverse primer. TCRdb processed the multiplex PCR reads anew with MiXCR; each CDR3 protein has one entry. The sample shows fewer than 80,000 distinct CDR3 sequences, about 75% of them seen only once. The data derive from a study of tumor-infiltrating lymphocytes in primary liver carcinoma. The study's findings and limits: Significantly greater top-250-clone fractions characterized tumors relative to blood (p = 0.039).

The tissue used was unsorted bulk material of roughly 17-34 mg. RNA and DNA were co-extracted from it with the AllPrep DNA/RNA mini kit. Sequences were obtained from tumor-adjacent normal liver tissue. This sequence originates from a man in his forties or fifties with primary liver carcinoma and hepatitis B virus infection. The chain uses TRBV6-5 and TRBJ2-2; a weak D match, TRBD2 (6 bases). The CDR3, as DNA: TGTGCCAGCAGTTACTCGACTGTAGGAGGGGCGAACACCGGGGAGCTGTTTTTT. Protein sequence: CASSYSTVGGANTGELFF.